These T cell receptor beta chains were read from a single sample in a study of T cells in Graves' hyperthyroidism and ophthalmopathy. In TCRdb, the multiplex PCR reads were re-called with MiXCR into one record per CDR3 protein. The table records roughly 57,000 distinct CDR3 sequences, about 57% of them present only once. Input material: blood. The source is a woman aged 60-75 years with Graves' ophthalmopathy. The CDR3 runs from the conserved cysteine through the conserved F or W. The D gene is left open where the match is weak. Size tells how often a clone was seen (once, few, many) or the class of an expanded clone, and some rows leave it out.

CDR3: CASSLTGHPNQPQHF
DNA: TGTGCCAGCAGCCTCACAGGGCACCCAAATCAGCCCCAGCATTTT
J: TRBJ1-5
V: TRBV9
size: NA
length: 15
D: NA

CDR3: CSARLAGNNEQFF
DNA: TGCAGTGCAAGACTAGCGGGAAACAATGAGCAGTTCTTC
J: TRBJ2-1
V: TRBV20-1
size: NA
length: 13
D: TRBD2

CDR3: CASSLSPGRNEAFF
DNA: TGTGCCAGCAGCTTATCGCCGGGACGGAATGAAGCTTTCTTT
J: TRBJ1-1
V: TRBV7-8
size: many
length: 14
D: NA

CDR3: CSATGTSGLGYEQYF
DNA: TGCAGTGCCACCGGGACTAGCGGGCTGGGTTACGAGCAGTACTTC
J: TRBJ2-7
V: TRBV20-1
size: NA
length: 15
D: TRBD2

CDR3: CASSLAGGQADTQYF
DNA: TGTGCCAGCAGCCTAGCGGGGGGGCAGGCAGATACGCAGTATTTT
J: TRBJ2-3
V: TRBV5-5
size: NA
length: 15
D: TRBD2

CDR3: CASSPAGGMNTEAFF
DNA: TGTGCCAGCAGCCCCGCAGGGGGGATGAACACTGAAGCTTTCTTT
J: TRBJ1-1
V: TRBV5-8
size: many
length: 15
D: TRBD1

CDR3: CASSLTPSPLHF
DNA: TGTGCCAGCAGCTTAACCCCTTCACCCCTCCACTTT
J: TRBJ1-6
V: TRBV7-2
size: medium-sized
length: 12
D: NA

CDR3: CASRKQGAGANVLTF
DNA: TGTGCCAGCAGAAAACAGGGTGCGGGGGCCAACGTCCTGACTTTC
J: TRBJ2-6
V: TRBV7-3
size: NA
length: 15
D: NA

CDR3: CASSPLGGGHTGELFF
DNA: TGTGCCAGCAGTCCTCTAGGCGGGGGACACACCGGGGAGCTGTTTTTT
J: TRBJ2-2
V: TRBV7-9
size: many
length: 16
D: TRBD2

CDR3: CASSLESYSLLFF
DNA: TGTGCCAGCAGCTTAGAGTCCTATTCGTTACTGTTTTTT
J: TRBJ1-4
V: TRBV7-2
size: medium-sized
length: 13
D: NA

CDR3: CASSSRGGSEQETQHF
DNA: TGTGCCAGCAGTTCTCGGGGGGGTTCTGAGCAAGAGACCCAGCATTTT
J: TRBJ1-5
V: TRBV6-5
size: NA
length: 16
D: NA

CDR3: CASSPPGLLGSYGYTF
DNA: TGTGCCAGCAGCCCGCCGGGACTCTTAGGCAGCTATGGCTACACCTTC
J: TRBJ1-2
V: TRBV7-9
size: many
length: 16
D: NA

CDR3: CASSFRDSSTDTQYF
DNA: TGTGCCAGCAGCTTCCGGGACAGTTCCACAGATACGCAGTATTTT
J: TRBJ2-3
V: TRBV7-9
size: NA
length: 15
D: TRBD1

CDR3: CASSESGENTEAFF
DNA: TGTGCCAGCAGTGAGTCCGGGGAGAACACTGAAGCTTTCTTT
J: TRBJ1-1
V: TRBV6-4
size: many
length: 14
D: NA

CDR3: CASSLRNRVIGSSYNEQFF
DNA: TGTGCCAGCAGTTTACGAAACAGGGTGATCGGGAGCTCCTACAATGAGCAGTTCTTC
J: TRBJ2-1
V: TRBV12-3/TRBV12-4
size: NA
length: 19
D: NA

CDR3: CASRAGTNFGNQPQHF
DNA: TGTGCCAGCAGGGCCGGGACGAATTTTGGCAATCAGCCCCAGCATTTT
J: TRBJ1-5
V: TRBV2
size: NA
length: 16
D: NA

CDR3: CSAREWRPSNEQFF
DNA: TGCAGTGCTAGAGAGTGGCGGCCCAGCAATGAGCAGTTCTTC
J: TRBJ2-1
V: TRBV20-1
size: many
length: 14
D: NA

CDR3: CASSWGARDTGELFF
DNA: TGTGCCAGCAGCTGGGGAGCGAGAGACACCGGGGAGCTGTTTTTT
J: TRBJ2-2
V: TRBV11-1
size: NA
length: 15
D: NA

CDR3: CAISENPNTEAFF
DNA: TGTGCCATCAGTGAGAACCCGAACACTGAAGCTTTCTTT
J: TRBJ1-1
V: TRBV10-3
size: many
length: 13
D: NA

CDR3: CAITSRQGSYEQYF
DNA: TGTGCCATCACTAGCCGACAGGGGTCCTACGAGCAGTACTTC
J: TRBJ2-7
V: TRBV6-2/TRBV6-3
size: NA
length: 14
D: TRBD1

CDR3: CASSQVGGVDTQHF
DNA: TGCGCCAGCAGCCAAGTGGGGGGTGTTGATACGCAGCATTTT
J: TRBJ1-5
V: TRBV4-3
size: NA
length: 14
D: NA

CDR3: CSAPRAGAADTQYF
DNA: TGCAGTGCCCCGAGAGCGGGAGCTGCAGATACGCAGTATTTT
J: TRBJ2-3
V: TRBV20-1
size: NA
length: 14
D: TRBD2

CDR3: CASSRTQSRGNEQFF
DNA: TGTGCCAGCAGCCGAACCCAGAGCAGGGGGAATGAGCAGTTCTTC
J: TRBJ2-1
V: TRBV14
size: NA
length: 15
D: TRBD1

CDR3: CASSPPQGMALHF
DNA: TGTGCCAGCAGTCCCCCGCAGGGTATGGCCCTCCACTTT
J: TRBJ1-6
V: TRBV28
size: many
length: 13
D: NA

CDR3: CASRLVGGDEQFF
DNA: TGTGCCAGCAGACTCGTCGGTGGCGATGAGCAGTTCTTC
J: TRBJ2-1
V: TRBV6-1
size: many
length: 13
D: NA